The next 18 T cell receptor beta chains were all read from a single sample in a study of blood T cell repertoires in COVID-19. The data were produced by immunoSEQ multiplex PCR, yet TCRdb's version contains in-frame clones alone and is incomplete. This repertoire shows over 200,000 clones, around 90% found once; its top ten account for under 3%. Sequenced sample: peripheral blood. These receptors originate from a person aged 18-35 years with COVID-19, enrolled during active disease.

Here the CDR3 reads CASRDSGYTF. Written as DNA, the CDR3 is TGTGCCAGCAGGGACAGTGGCTACACCTTC. The chain recombines TRBV2 with TRBJ1-2; TRBD1 is a possible D gene (6 bases). From germline, CDR1 is SNHLY and CDR2 FYNNEI. The CDR3 runs 10 residues. With 6 bases removed from V and 7 bases from J, the gap between germline ends came to 6 bases.

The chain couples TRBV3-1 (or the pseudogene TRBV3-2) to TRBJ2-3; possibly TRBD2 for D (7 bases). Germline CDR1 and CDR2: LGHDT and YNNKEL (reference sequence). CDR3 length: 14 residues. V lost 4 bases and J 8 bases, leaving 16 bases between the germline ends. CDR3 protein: CASSLREAQGTQYF. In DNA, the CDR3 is TGTGCCAGCAGCCTACGGGAGGCACAGGGTACGCAGTATTTT.

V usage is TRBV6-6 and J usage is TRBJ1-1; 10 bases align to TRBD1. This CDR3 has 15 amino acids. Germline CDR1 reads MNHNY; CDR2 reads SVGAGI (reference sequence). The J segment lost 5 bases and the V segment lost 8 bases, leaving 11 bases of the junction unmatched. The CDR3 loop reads CASVSGQGLRTEAFF. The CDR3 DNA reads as TGTGCCAGCGTCTCGGGACAGGGGCTAAGGACTGAAGCTTTCTTT.

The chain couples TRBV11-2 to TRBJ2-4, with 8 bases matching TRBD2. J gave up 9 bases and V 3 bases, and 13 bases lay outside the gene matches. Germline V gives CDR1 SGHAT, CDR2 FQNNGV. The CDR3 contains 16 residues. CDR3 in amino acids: CASSFQTGTRLSIQYF. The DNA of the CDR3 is TGTGCCAGCAGCTTCCAAACCGGGACTAGGTTAAGCATTCAGTACTTC.

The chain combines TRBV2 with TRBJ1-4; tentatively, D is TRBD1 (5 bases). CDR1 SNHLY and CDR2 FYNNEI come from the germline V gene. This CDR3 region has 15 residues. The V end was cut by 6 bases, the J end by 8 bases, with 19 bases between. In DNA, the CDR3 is TGTGCCAGCAGGGGGGACTTCAGCCTCGGCGAAAAACTGTTTTTT. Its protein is CASRGDFSLGEKLFF.

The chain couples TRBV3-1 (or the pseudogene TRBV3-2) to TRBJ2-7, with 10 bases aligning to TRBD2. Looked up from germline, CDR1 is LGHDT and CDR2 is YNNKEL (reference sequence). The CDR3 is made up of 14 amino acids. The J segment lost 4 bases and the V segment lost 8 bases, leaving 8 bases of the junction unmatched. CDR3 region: CASPGAGGRYEQYF. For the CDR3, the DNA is TGTGCCAGCCCGGGAGCGGGAGGGCGGTACGAGCAGTACTTC.

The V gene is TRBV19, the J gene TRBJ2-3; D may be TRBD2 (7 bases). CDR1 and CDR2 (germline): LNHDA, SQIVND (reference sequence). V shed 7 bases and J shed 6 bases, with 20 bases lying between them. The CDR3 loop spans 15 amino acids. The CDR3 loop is CASTSMGGAGDTQYF. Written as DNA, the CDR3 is TGTGCCAGTACCTCAATGGGGGGGGCAGGGGATACGCAGTATTTT.

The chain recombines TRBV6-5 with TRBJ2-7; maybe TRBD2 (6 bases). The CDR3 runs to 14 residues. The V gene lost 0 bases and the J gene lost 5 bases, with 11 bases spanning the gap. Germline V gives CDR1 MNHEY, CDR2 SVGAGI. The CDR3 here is CASSYSYPGDEQYF. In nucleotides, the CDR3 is TGTGCCAGCAGTTACTCGTACCCGGGGGACGAGCAGTACTTC.

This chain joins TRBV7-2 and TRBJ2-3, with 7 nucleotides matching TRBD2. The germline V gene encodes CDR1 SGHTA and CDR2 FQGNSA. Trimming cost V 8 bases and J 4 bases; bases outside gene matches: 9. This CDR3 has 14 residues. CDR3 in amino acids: CASGRGSRPDTQYF. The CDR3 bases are TGTGCCAGCGGGCGGGGGAGTCGCCCAGATACGCAGTATTTT.

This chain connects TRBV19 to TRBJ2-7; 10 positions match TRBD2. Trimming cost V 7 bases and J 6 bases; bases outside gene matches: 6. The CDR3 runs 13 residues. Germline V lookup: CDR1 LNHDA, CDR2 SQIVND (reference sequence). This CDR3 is CASKPSGRTEQYF. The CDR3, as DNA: TGTGCCAGTAAGCCTAGCGGGAGAACCGAGCAGTACTTC. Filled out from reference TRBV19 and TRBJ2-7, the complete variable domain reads DGGITQSPKYLFRKEGQNVTLSCEQNLNHDAMYWYRQDPGQGLRLIYYSQIVNDFQKGDIAEGYSVSREKKESFPLTVTSAQKNPTAFYLCASKPSGRTEQYFGPGTRLTVT.

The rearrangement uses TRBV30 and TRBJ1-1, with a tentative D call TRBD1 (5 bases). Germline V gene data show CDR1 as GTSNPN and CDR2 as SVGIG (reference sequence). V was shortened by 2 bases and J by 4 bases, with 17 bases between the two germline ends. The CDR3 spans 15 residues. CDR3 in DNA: TGTGCCTGGAGTCTTCGCAGGATAACAGGCACTGAAGCTTTCTTT. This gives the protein CAWSLRRITGTEAFF. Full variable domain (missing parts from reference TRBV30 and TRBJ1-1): SQTIHQWPATLVQPVGSPLSLECTVEGTSNPNLYWYRQAAGRGLQLLFYSVGIGQISSEVPQNLSASRPQDRQFILSSKKLLLSDSGFYLCAWSLRRITGTEAFFGQGTRLTVV.

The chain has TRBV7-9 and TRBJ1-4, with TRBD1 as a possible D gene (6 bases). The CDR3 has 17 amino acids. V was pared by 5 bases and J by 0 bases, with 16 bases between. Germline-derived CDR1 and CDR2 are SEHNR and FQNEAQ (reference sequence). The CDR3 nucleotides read TGTGCCAGCAGCATAGATACAGGGTTCGCAACTAATGAAAAACTGTTTTTT. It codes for CASSIDTGFATNEKLFF.

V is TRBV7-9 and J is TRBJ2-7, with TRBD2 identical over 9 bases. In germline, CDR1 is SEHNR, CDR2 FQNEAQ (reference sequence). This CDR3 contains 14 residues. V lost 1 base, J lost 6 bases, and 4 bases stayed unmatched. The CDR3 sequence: CASSLGLAGSEQYF. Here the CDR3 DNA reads TGTGCCAGCAGCTTAGGCCTAGCGGGGTCCGAGCAGTACTTC.

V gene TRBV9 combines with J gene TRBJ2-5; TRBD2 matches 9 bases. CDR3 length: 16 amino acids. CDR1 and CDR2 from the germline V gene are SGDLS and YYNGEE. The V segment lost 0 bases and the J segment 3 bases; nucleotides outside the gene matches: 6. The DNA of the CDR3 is TGTGCCAGCAGCGTAGGAAAGGCTAGCGGGGAAGAGACCCAGTACTTC. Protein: CASSVGKASGEETQYF. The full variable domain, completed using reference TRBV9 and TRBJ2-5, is DSGVTQTPKHLITATGQRVTLRCSPRSGDLSVYWYQQSLDQGLQFLIQYYNGEERAKGNILERFSAQQFPDLHSELNLSSLELGDSALYFCASSVGKASGEETQYFGPGTRLLVL.

The DNA of the CDR3 is TGTGCCAGCAGTTTACAACAGGGTAGCCTTGGCTACACCTTC. It translates to CASSLQQGSLGYTF. The J gene is TRBJ1-2, the V gene TRBV27, with a tentative D call TRBD1 (6 bases). Deletions cut 2 bases from V and 7 bases from J, with 14 bases between. CDR1 and CDR2 (germline): MNHEY, SMNVEV (reference sequence). CDR3 length: 14 residues.

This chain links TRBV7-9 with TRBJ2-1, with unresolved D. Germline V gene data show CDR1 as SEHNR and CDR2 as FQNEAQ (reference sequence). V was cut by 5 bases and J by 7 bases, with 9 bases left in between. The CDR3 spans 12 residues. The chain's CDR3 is CASSLRGNEQFF. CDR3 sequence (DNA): TGTGCCAGCAGCCTAAGAGGTAATGAGCAGTTCTTC.

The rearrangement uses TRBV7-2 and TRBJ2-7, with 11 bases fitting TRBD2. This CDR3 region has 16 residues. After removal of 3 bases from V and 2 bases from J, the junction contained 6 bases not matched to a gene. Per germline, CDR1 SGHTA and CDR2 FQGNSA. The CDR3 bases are TGTGCCAGCAGCTTGGAGGGACTAGCGGAGACCTACGAGCAGTACTTC. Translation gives CASSLEGLAETYEQYF. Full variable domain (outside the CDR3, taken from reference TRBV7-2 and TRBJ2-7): GAGVSQSPSNKVTEKGKDVELRCDPISGHTALYWYRQSLGQGLEFLIYFQGNSAPDKSGLPSDRFSAERTGGSVSTLTIQRTQQEDSAVYLCASSLEGLAETYEQYFGPGTRLTVT.

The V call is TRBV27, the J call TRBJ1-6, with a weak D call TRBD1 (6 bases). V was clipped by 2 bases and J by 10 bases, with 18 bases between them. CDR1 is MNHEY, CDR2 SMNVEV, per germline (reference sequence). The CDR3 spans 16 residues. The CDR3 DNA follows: TGTGCCAGCAGTTTAATGGGGGCACCGGTAAACTCACCCCTCCACTTT. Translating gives CASSLMGAPVNSPLHF.